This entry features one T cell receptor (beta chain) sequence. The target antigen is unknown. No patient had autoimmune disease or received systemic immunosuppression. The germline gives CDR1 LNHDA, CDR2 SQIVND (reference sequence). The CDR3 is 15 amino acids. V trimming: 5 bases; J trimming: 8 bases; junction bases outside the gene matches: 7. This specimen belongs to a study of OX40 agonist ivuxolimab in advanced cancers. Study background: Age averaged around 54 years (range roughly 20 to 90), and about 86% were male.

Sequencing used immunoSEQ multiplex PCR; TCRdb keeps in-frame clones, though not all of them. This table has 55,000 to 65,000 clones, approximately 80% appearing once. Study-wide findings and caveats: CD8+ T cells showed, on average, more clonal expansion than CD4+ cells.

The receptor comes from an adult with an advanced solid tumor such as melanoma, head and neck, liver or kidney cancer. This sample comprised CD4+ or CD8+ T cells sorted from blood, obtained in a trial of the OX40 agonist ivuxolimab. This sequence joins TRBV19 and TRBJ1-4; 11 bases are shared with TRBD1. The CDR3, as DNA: TGTGCCAGTAGTGACCCGGGACAGGGGGGAGAAAAACTGTTTTTT. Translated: CASSDPGQGGEKLFF.